This T cell receptor beta chain appears in the sequencing data of a study of blood T cells in healthy people across ages. Across the study: Using template switching, researchers captured about one barcoded beta molecule for each two T cells. Broader study findings: Long-lived donors carried more naive CD4+ cells and greater diversity than aged donors.

PCR was performed a second time for about 7 to 12 cycles using a sample-barcoded 5' primer and a J-beta primer mix. TCRdb analysed the 5' RACE reads with MiXCR anew, one entry per CDR3 protein. This table holds over 550,000 distinct CDR3 sequences, about 30% found once. This clonotype has at least ten counts. Its antigen remains unidentified. Per the germline V gene, CDR1 is SGHRS and CDR2 is YFSETQ. There are 16 residues in the CDR3. Trimming took off 0 bases at V and 2 bases at J, with 15 bases between the two ends. The sequence was obtained from a woman of 80 years or more in good health. The sample consisted of blood. V and J are TRBV5-1 and TRBJ2-7, with D unclear. DNA of the CDR3: TGCGCCAGCAGCTTGGAGGACGGACGTAGGACCTACGAGCAGTACTTC. The encoded protein is CASSLEDGRRTYEQYF.